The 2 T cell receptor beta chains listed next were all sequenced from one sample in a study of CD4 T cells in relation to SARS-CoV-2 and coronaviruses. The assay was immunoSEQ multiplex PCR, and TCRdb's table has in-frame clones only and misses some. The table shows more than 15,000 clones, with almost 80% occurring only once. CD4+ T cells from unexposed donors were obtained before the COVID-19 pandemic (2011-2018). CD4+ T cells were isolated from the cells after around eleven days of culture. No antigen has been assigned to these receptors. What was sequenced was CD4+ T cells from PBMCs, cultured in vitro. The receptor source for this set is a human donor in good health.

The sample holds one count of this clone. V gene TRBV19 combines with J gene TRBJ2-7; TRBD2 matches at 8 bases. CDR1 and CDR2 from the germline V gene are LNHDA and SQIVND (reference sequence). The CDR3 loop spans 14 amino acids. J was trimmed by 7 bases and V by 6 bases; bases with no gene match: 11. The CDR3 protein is CASSYGLAGLEQYF. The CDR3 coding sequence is TGTGCCAGTAGCTATGGACTAGCCGGATTAGAGCAGTACTTC.

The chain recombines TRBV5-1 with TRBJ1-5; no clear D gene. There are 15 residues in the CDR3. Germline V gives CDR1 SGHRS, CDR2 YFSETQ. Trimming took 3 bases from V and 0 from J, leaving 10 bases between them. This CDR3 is CASSWVVGSNQPQHF. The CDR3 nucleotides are TGCGCCAGCAGCTGGGTGGTGGGTAGCAATCAGCCCCAGCATTTT.